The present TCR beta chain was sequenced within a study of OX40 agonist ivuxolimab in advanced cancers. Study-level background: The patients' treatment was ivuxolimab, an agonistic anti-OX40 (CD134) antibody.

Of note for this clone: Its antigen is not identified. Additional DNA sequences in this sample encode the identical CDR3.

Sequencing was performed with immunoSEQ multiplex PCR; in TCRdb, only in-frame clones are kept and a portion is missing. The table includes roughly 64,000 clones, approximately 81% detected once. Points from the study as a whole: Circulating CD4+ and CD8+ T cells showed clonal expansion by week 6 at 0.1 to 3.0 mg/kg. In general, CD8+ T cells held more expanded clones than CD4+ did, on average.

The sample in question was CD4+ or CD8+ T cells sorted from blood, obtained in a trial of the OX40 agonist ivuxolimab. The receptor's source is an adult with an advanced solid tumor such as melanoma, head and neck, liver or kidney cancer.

CDR3 protein: CASSPGQGTDTQYF. The CDR3 nucleotides are TGTGCCAGCAGCCCCGGACAGGGGACAGATACGCAGTATTTT. The rearrangement uses TRBV5-4 and TRBJ2-3, with 9 nucleotides matching TRBD1. Trimming at V came to 4 bases and at J to 3 bases, leaving 3 bases not matched to a gene. Germline values: CDR1 SGHNT, CDR2 YYREEE (reference sequence). There are 14 residues in the CDR3.